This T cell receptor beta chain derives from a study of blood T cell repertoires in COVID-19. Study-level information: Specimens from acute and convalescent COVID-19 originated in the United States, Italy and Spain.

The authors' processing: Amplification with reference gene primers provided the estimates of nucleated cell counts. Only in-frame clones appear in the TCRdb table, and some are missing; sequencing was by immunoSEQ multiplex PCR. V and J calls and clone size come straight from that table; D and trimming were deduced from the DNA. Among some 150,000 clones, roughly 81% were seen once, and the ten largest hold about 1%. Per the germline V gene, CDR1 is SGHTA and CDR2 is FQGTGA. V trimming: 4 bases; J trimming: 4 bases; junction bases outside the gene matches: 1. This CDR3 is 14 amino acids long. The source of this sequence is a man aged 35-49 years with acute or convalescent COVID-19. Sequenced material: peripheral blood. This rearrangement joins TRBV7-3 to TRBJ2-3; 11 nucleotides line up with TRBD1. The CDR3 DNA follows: TGTGCCAGCAGCTGGACAGGGGGCTCAGATACGCAGTATTTT. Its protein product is CASSWTGGSDTQYF.